This TCR beta chain was recorded in a study of cytomegalovirus exposure and HLA in healthy donors. Overall study: Membership in the Caucasian-associated ancestry cluster was found for 81% of about 430 genotyped donors.

Study outcomes and limitations: The study listed 150 to 200 cytomegalovirus-associated TCR beta chains. Presence/absence comparisons presumed near-even sequencing depth among donors.

Deletions cut 6 bases from V and 2 bases from J, with 17 bases between. The CDR3 has 16 amino acids. Germline assignment: CDR1 LGHNA and CDR2 YNFKEQ. Primers for the PCR totalled 60 Vbeta and 13 Jbeta. Libraries were prepared by immunoSEQ multiplex PCR; TCRdb keeps only in-frame clonotypes and omits some of them. The sample yields about 120,000 clones, over 70% seen once. A word on this clone: The target antigen is unknown.

Sequencing was done on a sample of PBMCs. This clonotype was obtained from a female donor in good health and CMV-seropositive. The gene calls are TRBV4-2 and TRBJ1-5; D gene uncertain. CDR3 in amino acids: CASSRVVGEGNQPQHF. In DNA, the CDR3 is TGTGCCAGCAGTCGCGTCGTCGGGGAAGGCAATCAGCCCCAGCATTTT.